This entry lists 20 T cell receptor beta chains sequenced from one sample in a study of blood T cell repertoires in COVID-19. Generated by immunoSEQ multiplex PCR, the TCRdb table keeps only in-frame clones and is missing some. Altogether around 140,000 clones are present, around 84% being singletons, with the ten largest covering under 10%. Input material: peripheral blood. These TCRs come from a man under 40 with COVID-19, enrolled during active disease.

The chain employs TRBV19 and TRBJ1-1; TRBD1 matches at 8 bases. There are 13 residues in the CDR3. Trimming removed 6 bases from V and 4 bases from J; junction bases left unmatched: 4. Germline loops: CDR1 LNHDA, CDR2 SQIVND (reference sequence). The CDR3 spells CASRVTGATEAFF. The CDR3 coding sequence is TGTGCCAGTAGGGTGACAGGGGCCACTGAAGCTTTCTTT.

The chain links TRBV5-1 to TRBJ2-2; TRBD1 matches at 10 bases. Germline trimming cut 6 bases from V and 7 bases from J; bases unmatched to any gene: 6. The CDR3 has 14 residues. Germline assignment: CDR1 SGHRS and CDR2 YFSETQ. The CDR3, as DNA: TGCGCCAGCAACCCGGGACAGGGGATCGGGGAGCTGTTTTTT. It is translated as CASNPGQGIGELFF.

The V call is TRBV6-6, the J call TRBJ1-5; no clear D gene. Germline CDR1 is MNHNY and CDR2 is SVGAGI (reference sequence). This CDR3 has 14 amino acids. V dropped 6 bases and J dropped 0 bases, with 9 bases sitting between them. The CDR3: CASRTDFSNQPQHF. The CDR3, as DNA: TGTGCCAGCAGGACGGACTTTAGCAATCAGCCCCAGCATTTT.

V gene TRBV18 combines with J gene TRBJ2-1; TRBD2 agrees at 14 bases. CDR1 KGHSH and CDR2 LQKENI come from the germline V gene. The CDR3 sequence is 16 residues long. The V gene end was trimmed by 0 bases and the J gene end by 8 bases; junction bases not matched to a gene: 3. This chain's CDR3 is CASSPPGTSGSDEQFF. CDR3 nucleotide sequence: TGTGCCAGCTCACCACCAGGGACTAGCGGGAGCGATGAGCAGTTCTTC.

DNA for the CDR3: TGTGCCAGCTCCCTGGGACAAATCTCTGGAAACACCATATATTTT. Amino acid sequence: CASSLGQISGNTIYF. The chain joins TRBV18 to TRBJ1-3; D possibly corresponds to TRBD1 (6 bases). The CDR3 has 15 amino acids. CDR1 is KGHSH and CDR2 is LQKENI in the germline V gene. V was trimmed by 6 bases and J by 0 bases, leaving 12 bases between them.

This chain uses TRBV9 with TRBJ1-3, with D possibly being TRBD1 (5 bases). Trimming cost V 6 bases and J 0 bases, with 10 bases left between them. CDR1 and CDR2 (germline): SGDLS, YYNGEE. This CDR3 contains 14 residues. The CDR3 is CASKGASSGNTIYF. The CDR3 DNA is TGTGCCAGCAAAGGGGCTAGCTCTGGAAACACCATATATTTT. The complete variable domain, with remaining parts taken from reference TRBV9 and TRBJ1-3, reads DSGVTQTPKHLITATGQRVTLRCSPRSGDLSVYWYQQSLDQGLQFLIQYYNGEERAKGNILERFSAQQFPDLHSELNLSSLELGDSALYFCASKGASSGNTIYFGEGSWLTVV.

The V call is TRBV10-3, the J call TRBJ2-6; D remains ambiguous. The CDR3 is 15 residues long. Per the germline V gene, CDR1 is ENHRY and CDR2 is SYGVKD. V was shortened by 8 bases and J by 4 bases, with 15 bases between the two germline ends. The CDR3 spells CAIRNSVSGANVLTF. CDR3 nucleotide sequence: TGTGCCATCCGTAATTCGGTGAGCGGGGCCAACGTCCTGACTTTC.

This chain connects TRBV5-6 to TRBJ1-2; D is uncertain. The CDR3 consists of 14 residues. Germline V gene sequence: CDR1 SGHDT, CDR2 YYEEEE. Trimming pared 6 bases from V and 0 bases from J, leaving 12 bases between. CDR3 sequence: CASNPTASNYGYTF. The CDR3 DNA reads TGTGCCAGCAACCCAACCGCGTCTAACTATGGCTACACCTTC. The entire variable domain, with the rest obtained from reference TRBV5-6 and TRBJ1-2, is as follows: DAGVTQSPTHLIKTRGQQVTLRCSPKSGHDTVSWYQQALGQGPQFIFQYYEEEERQRGNFPDRFSGHQFPNYSSELNVNALLLGDSALYLCASNPTASNYGYTFGSGTRLTVV.

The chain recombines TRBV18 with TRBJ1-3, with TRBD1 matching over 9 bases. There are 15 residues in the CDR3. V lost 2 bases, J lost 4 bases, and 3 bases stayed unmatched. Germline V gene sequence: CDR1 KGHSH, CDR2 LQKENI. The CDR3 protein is CASSPGQGQGNTIYF. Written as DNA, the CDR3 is TGTGCCAGCTCACCAGGACAGGGGCAAGGAAACACCATATATTTT.

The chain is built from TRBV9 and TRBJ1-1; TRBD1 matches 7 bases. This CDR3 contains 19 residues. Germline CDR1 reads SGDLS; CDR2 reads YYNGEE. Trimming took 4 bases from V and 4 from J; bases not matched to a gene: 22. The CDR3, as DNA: TGTGCCAGCAGCCCCGAAACCGGGACAGTGGGGGGATTATTCACTGAAGCTTTCTTT. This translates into CASSPETGTVGGLFTEAFF.

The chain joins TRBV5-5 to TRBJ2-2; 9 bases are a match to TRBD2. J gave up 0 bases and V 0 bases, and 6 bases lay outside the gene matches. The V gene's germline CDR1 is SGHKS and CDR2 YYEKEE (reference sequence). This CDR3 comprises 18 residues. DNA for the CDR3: TGTGCCAGCAGCTTGGAGGGTAGCGGGAGCGCGAACACCGGGGAGCTGTTTTTT. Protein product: CASSLEGSGSANTGELFF.

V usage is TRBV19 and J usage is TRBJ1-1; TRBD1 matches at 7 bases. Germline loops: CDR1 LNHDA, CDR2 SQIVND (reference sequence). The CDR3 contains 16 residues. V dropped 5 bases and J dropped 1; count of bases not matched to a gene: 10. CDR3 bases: TGTGCCAGTAGTTCCTTGACAGGGCGAGGGAACACTGAAGCTTTCTTT. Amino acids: CASSSLTGRGNTEAFF. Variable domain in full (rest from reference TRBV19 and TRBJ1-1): DGGITQSPKYLFRKEGQNVTLSCEQNLNHDAMYWYRQDPGQGLRLIYYSQIVNDFQKGDIAEGYSVSREKKESFPLTVTSAQKNPTAFYLCASSSLTGRGNTEAFFGQGTRLTVV.

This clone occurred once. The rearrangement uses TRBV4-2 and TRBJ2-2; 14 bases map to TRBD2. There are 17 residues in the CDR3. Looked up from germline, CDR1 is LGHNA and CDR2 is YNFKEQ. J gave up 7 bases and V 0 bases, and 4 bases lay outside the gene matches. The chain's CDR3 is CASSQEVTSGRVGELFF. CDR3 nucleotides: TGTGCCAGCAGCCAAGAGGTGACTAGCGGGAGGGTCGGGGAGCTGTTTTTT.

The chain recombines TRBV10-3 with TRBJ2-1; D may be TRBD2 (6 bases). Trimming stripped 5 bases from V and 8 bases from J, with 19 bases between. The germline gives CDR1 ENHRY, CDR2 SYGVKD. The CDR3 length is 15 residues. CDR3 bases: TGTGCCATCAGTAGGGGCGGGATTTCTCAAGATGAGCAGTTCTTC. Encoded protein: CAISRGGISQDEQFF.

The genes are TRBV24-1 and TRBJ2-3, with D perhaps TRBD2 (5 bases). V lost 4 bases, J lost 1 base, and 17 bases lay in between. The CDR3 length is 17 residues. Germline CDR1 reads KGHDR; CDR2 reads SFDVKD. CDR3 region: CATSDPLGGWGTDTQYF. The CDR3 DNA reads TGTGCCACCAGTGACCCCTTAGGAGGTTGGGGCACAGATACGCAGTATTTT.

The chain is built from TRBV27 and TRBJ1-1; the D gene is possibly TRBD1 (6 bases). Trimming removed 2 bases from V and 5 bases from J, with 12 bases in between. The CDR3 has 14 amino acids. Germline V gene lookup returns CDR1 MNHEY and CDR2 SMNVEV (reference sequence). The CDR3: CASSLVGRGTEAFF. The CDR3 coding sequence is TGTGCCAGCAGTTTAGTGGGTAGGGGGACTGAAGCTTTCTTT.

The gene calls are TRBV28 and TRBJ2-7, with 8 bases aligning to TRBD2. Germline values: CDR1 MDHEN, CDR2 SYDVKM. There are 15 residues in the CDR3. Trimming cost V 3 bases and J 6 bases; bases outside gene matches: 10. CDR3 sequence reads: CASSLTSAVPFEQYF. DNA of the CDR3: TGTGCCAGCAGTTTGACTAGCGCGGTGCCTTTCGAGCAGTACTTC.

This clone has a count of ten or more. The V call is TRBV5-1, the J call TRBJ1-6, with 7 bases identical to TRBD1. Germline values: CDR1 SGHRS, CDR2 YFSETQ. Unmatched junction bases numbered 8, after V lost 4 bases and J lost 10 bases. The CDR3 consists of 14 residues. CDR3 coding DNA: TGCGCCAGCAGCCCTCGACAGGGCGGATCACCCCTCCACTTT. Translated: CASSPRQGGSPLHF.

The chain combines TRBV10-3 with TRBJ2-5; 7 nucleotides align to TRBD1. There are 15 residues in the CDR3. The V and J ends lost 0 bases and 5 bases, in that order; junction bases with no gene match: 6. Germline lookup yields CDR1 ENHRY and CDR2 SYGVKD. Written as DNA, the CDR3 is TGTGCCATCAGTGAGTCAGCAGGGGGACGGGAGACCCAGTACTTC. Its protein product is CAISESAGGRETQYF.

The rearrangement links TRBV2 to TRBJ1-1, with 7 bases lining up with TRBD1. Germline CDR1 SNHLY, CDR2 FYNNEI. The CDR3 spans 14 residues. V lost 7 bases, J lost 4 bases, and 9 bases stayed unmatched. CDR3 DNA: TGTGCCAGCACTCAGGAGGGGGCGCGCACTGAAGCTTTCTTT. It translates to CASTQEGARTEAFF.